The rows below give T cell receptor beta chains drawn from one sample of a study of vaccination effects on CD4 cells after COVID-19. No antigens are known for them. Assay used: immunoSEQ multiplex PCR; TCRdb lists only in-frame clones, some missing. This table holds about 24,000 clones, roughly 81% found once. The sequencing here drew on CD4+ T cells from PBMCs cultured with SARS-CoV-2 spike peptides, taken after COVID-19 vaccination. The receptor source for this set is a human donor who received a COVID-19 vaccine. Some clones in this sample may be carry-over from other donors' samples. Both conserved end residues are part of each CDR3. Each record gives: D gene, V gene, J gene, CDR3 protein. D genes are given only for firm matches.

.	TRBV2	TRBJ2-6	CASLNYAGANVLTF
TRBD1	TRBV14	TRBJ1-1	CASSLYRGNTEAFF
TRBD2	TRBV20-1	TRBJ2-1	CSASRGGSYNEQFF
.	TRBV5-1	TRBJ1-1	CASSADSMNTEAFF
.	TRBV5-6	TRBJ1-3	CASSLELKDTIYF
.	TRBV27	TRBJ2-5	CASSPTPRVETQYF
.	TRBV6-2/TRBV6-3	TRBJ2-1	CASSLGLPGSYHEQFF
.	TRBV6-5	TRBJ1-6	CASRPENSPLHF
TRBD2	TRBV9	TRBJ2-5	CASSSFGTRNQETQYF
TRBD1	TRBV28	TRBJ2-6	CASSFVTGADSGANVLTF
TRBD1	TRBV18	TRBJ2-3	CASSLRHRPGQGAGDTQYF
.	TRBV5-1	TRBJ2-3	CASSLDSTDTQYF
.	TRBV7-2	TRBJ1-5	CASSLAFTAGAQHF
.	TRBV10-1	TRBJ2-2	CASSYSNTGELFF
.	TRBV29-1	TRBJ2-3	CSVVVRGNTDTQYF
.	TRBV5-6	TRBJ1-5	CASSLYDRSSQPQHF
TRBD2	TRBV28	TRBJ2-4	CASSYFAAGGRNIQYF
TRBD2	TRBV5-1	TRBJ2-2	CASSFGLAGGFGVTGELFF
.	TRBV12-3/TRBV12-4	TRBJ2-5	CASSFLETQYF
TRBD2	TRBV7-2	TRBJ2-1	CASSSLAGGHNEQFF
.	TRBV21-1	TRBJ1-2	CASSKVAGDGYTF
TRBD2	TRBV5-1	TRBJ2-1	CASSKKAGYDNEQFF